The 15 T cell receptor beta chains below all came from one sample that was sequenced in a study of human T cells and chemical hapten exposure. Time point denoted: patch test 1, 2 weeks after DPC sensitization. Indicated treatment: therapeutic diphenylcyclopropenone sensitization with weekly scalp DPC. One entry per CDR3 protein, called by TCRdb with MiXCR from the RACE reads. The sample yields about 14,000 distinct CDR3 sequences, roughly 17% seen once. The sample consisted of whole blood, taken in connection with sensitization to the hapten diphenylcyclopropenone (DPC). Every receptor here comes from a woman in her 30s with alopecia areata. Some clones in this sample may be carry-over from other donors' samples.

This clonotype is classed as medium-sized (0.01 to 0.1%). The rearrangement links TRBV6-4 to TRBJ1-6, with a tentative D call TRBD1 (6 bases). The V gene's germline CDR1 is MRHNA and CDR2 SNTAGT. The CDR3 covers 15 residues. Trimming took 6 bases from V and 7 from J, leaving 16 bases between them. The CDR3 is CASRPHQGRNSPLHF. The CDR3 DNA sequence: TGTGCCAGCAGACCGCACCAGGGGAGGAATTCACCCCTCCACTTT.

In this sample, this clonotype turned up many times. The gene calls are TRBV5-1 and TRBJ2-1; 7 bases map to TRBD2. Looked up from germline, CDR1 is SGHRS and CDR2 is YFSETQ. The ends lost 2 bases at V and 5 bases at J; junction bases unmatched: 4. There are 14 residues in the CDR3. The CDR3 nucleotides read TGCGCCAGCAGCTTCGGGACTACTCACAATGAGCAGTTCTTC. This encodes CASSFGTTHNEQFF. The full variable domain, completed using reference TRBV5-1 and TRBJ2-1, is KAGVTQTPRYLIKTRGQQVTLSCSPISGHRSVSWYQQTPGQGLQFLFEYFSETQRNKGNFPGRFSGRQFSNSRSEMNVSTLELGDSALYLCASSFGTTHNEQFFGPGTRLTVL.

This clonotype occurred a few times. The rearrangement joins TRBV14 to TRBJ2-1; D possibly corresponds to TRBD2 (5 bases). There are 13 residues in the CDR3. Germline values: CDR1 SGHDN, CDR2 FVKESK. V dropped 1 base and J dropped 10 bases, with 11 bases sitting between them. The CDR3 loop is CASSQGGLVEQFF. Written as DNA, the CDR3 is TGTGCCAGCAGCCAAGGAGGGCTAGTGGAGCAGTTCTTC. Full variable domain (rest looked up from reference TRBV14 and TRBJ2-1): EAGVTQFPSHSVIEKGQTVTLRCDPISGHDNLYWYRRVMGKEIKFLLHFVKESKQDESGMPNNRFLAERTGGTYSTLKVQPAELEDSGVYFCASSQGGLVEQFFGPGTRLTVL.

The table lists this clonotype with many counts. This rearrangement joins TRBV3-1 to TRBJ2-3, with TRBD2 identical over 9 bases. Germline-derived CDR1 and CDR2 are LGHDT and YNNKEL (reference sequence). With V trimmed by 4 bases and J by 14 bases, 13 bases remained unmatched. CDR3 size: 14 residues. As DNA, the CDR3 is TGTGCCAGCAGCCGGCTTATTAGCGGGAGTACTACGTATTTT. It encodes CASSRLISGSTTYF.

This clonotype is deemed medium-sized (0.01 to 0.1%). This chain links TRBV28 with TRBJ1-2; the D is unclear. This CDR3 contains 16 residues. The germline V and J ends were trimmed by 6 bases and 4 bases, with 21 bases remaining between them. CDR1 and CDR2 from the germline V gene are MDHEN and SYDVKM. In DNA, the CDR3 is TGTGCCAGCAGCTCACTATCCCCCGATAGGCTCTATGGCTACACCTTC. It encodes CASSSLSPDRLYGYTF.

This clonotype is classed as medium-sized. The rearrangement joins TRBV5-5 to TRBJ1-1; D is uncertain. Germline V gene lookup returns CDR1 SGHKS and CDR2 YYEKEE (reference sequence). This CDR3 spans 15 amino acids. With 1 base removed from V and 1 base from J, the gap between germline ends came to 11 bases. In DNA, the CDR3 is TGTGCCAGCAGCTTGTCTACAGCGGGGAACACTGAAGCTTTCTTT. It specifies CASSLSTAGNTEAFF.

This clonotype was seen at least ten times. The rearrangement uses TRBV12-3 or TRBV12-4 and TRBJ2-1; 7 bases agree with TRBD2. The CDR3 contains 14 residues. J lost 9 bases, V lost 8 bases, and 13 bases had no gene match. The CDR3 region is CASAAGVSGSEQFF. The DNA for the CDR3 is TGTGCCAGCGCGGCGGGAGTGAGTGGGAGTGAGCAGTTCTTC.

In its sample, this clonotype was seen a few times. The V call is TRBV7-3, the J call TRBJ2-2, with a possible D match to TRBD1 (6 bases). Trimming pared 5 bases from V and 7 bases from J, leaving 11 bases between. Germline V gene sequence: CDR1 SGHTA, CDR2 FQGTGA. The CDR3 consists of 13 residues. The CDR3, as DNA: TGTGCCAGCAGCCCATTAGGGGGCGGGGAGCTGTTTTTT. This gives the protein CASSPLGGGELFF.

Many counts were recorded for this clonotype. This rearrangement joins TRBV29-1 to TRBJ1-2; perhaps TRBD1 as D (6 bases). V dropped 8 bases and J dropped 6 bases, with 22 bases sitting between them. CDR1 SQVTM and CDR2 ANQGSEA come from the germline V gene. The CDR3 runs 14 residues. Here the CDR3 reads CSPLLTGRSDGYTF. The DNA of the CDR3 is TGCAGCCCTCTTTTAACAGGGCGGTCGGATGGCTACACCTTC.

This clonotype was seen repeatedly, ten times or more. The chain joins TRBV18 to TRBJ2-1, with 10 bases that match TRBD2. The germline gives CDR1 KGHSH, CDR2 LQKENI. This CDR3 comprises 17 residues. V lost 4 bases to trimming and J lost 1 base; unmatched junction nucleotides: 7. CDR3 loop: CASSRPLAGVSYNEQFF. The CDR3 coding sequence is TGTGCCAGCTCACGACCCCTAGCGGGAGTATCCTACAATGAGCAGTTCTTC.

The CDR3 spells CASSFRALARTDTQYF. CDR3 nucleotide sequence: TGTGCCAGCAGCTTCCGAGCACTCGCCCGCACAGATACGCAGTATTTT. This chain links TRBV13 with TRBJ2-3; D not resolved. The V and J ends lost 3 bases and 1 base respectively, with 14 bases between them. CDR1 PRHDT and CDR2 FYEKMQ come from the germline V gene (reference sequence). The CDR3 is made up of 16 amino acids.

The V call is TRBV3-1, the J call TRBJ2-3, with 7 bases lining up with TRBD1. The ends lost 0 bases at V and 2 bases at J; junction bases unmatched: 11. The germline CDR1 and CDR2 sequences are LGHDT and YNNKEL (reference sequence). The CDR3 is made up of 18 amino acids. DNA for the CDR3: TGTGCCAGCAGCCAAGAGCTTAACCGGGACAGCTTCACAGATACGCAGTATTTT. Translation gives CASSQELNRDSFTDTQYF.

This clonotype was picked up a small number of times. The chain combines TRBV5-1 with TRBJ1-2; 12 bases fit TRBD1. The germline V gene has CDR1 SGHRS and CDR2 YFSETQ. The CDR3 spans 14 residues. V shed 4 bases, J shed 2 bases, and the junction held 0 bases outside the gene matches. The CDR3 DNA reads as TGCGCCAGCAGCGGGACAGGGGGCAACTATGGCTACACCTTC. This codes for CASSGTGGNYGYTF.

This clonotype was observed a single time. CDR3 region: CASSLDLSTYYEQYF. The CDR3 coding sequence is TGTGCCAGCAGCTTGGATCTCTCCACCTACTACGAGCAGTACTTC. The rearrangement links TRBV5-4 to TRBJ2-7; D call uncertain. CDR1 and CDR2 (germline): SGHNT, YYREEE (reference sequence). V was pared by 0 bases and J by 3 bases, with 13 bases between. The length of the CDR3 is 15 residues. The full variable domain, its missing parts supplied by reference TRBV5-4 and TRBJ2-7, is ETGVTQSPTHLIKTRGQQVTLRCSSQSGHNTVSWYQQALGQGPQFIFQYYREEENGRGNFPPRFSGLQFPNYSSELNVNALELDDSALYLCASSLDLSTYYEQYFGPGTRLTVT.

In this sample, this clonotype turned up a few times. The chain joins TRBV7-2 to TRBJ2-1; 8 bases align to TRBD1. Per the germline V gene, CDR1 is SGHTA and CDR2 is FQGNSA. The V gene end was trimmed by 1 base and the J gene end by 5 bases; junction bases not matched to a gene: 10. This CDR3 comprises 17 residues. Written as DNA, the CDR3 is TGTGCCAGCAGCTTAGACACAGGGGGGCTCGCCCACAATGAGCAGTTCTTC. Its translation is CASSLDTGGLAHNEQFF.